Listed below are T cell receptor beta chains from one sample, sequenced in a study of CD8+CD57+ T cells in acquired aplastic anemia. TCRdb reanalysed the reads using MiXCR and keeps one entry per CDR3 protein. The sample shows hundreds of thousands of distinct CDR3 sequences, under 60% of them seen only once. Sequencing was carried out using sorted CD4+, CD8+, or CD8+CD57+ T cells (not recorded which) from PBMCs. These receptors were taken from a human donor with aplastic anemia. Both conserved end residues are part of each CDR3. The D gene is left open where the match is weak. Clone sizes are given selectively: once, few, many, or a class where the clone is expanded.

V,D,J,size,CDR3,DNA
TRBV5-1,NA,TRBJ2-1,NA,CASSLGGGVSYNEQFF,TGCGCCAGCAGCTTGGGAGGCGGGGTCTCCTACAATGAGCAGTTCTTC
TRBV7-8,NA,TRBJ1-6,many,CASSLPPSGQNSPLHF,TGTGCCAGCAGTCTCCCCCCCTCAGGACAGAATTCACCCCTCCACTTT
TRBV7-9,NA,TRBJ1-1,many,CASSLVVGALFEAFF,TGTGCCAGCAGCTTAGTGGTGGGAGCCCTCTTTGAAGCTTTCTTT
TRBV19,NA,TRBJ2-1,many,CASTRFAWDHNEQFF,TGTGCCAGTACCCGGTTCGCGTGGGACCACAATGAGCAGTTCTTC
TRBV3-1,NA,TRBJ1-6,many,CTSSEGTYNSPLHF,TGTACCAGCAGCGAAGGGACATATAATTCACCCCTCCACTTT
TRBV12-3/TRBV12-4,TRBD1,TRBJ1-1,many,CASRLTQGLSTEAFF,TGTGCCAGCAGACTTACACAGGGGCTCTCCACTGAAGCTTTCTTT
TRBV10-1,NA,TRBJ1-3,NA,CASSSKGSGNTIYF,TGCGCCAGCAGTTCAAAAGGATCTGGAAACACCATATATTTT
TRBV10-3,TRBD1,TRBJ1-2,few,CAISESITGTAVGYTF,TGTGCCATCAGTGAGTCGATTACAGGGACAGCGGTTGGCTACACCTTC
TRBV12-3/TRBV12-4,NA,TRBJ1-2,NA,CASRRGAAYGYTF,TGTGCCAGCAGGAGGGGGGCGGCCTATGGCTACACCTTC
TRBV6-5,NA,TRBJ2-7,NA,CASALRPPILAGEQYF,TGTGCCAGCGCCCTAAGGCCCCCAATTTTAGCAGGCGAGCAGTACTTC
TRBV11-2,NA,TRBJ1-4,many,CASSLYHEKLFF,TGTGCCAGCAGCTTATACCATGAAAAACTGTTTTTT
TRBV20-1,NA,TRBJ1-1,NA,CSARWHRVGTEAFF,TGCAGTGCTAGATGGCACAGGGTTGGCACTGAAGCTTTCTTT
TRBV20-1,NA,TRBJ2-7,NA,CCAVRITYEQYF,TGCTGTGCTGTGAGGATCACCTACGAGCAGTACTTC
TRBV20-1,TRBD2,TRBJ2-1,few,CSARDRVAGDEQFF,TGCAGTGCTAGAGATCGGGTAGCGGGAGATGAGCAGTTCTTC
TRBV7-6,TRBD2,TRBJ2-3,NA,CASSSSFSGDTDTQYF,TGTGCCAGCAGCTCCTCCTTTAGCGGGGACACAGATACGCAGTATTTT
TRBV7-9,TRBD1,TRBJ1-1,many,CASSYDRVQPKAFF,TGTGCCAGCAGTTATGACAGGGTACAACCCAAGGCTTTCTTT
TRBV10-1,NA,TRBJ2-3,NA,CASSEWPGAGTQYF,TGCGCCAGCAGTGAGTGGCCAGGGGCAGGTACGCAGTATTTT
TRBV2,TRBD2,TRBJ2-1,NA,CASIPTSGAWHEQFF,TGTGCCAGCATCCCGACTAGCGGGGCGTGGCACGAGCAGTTCTTC
TRBV27,NA,TRBJ1-6,many,CASSLSATSYNSPLHF,TGTGCCAGCAGTTTATCAGCCACCTCCTATAATTCACCCCTCCACTTT
TRBV9,TRBD2,TRBJ2-5,few,CASSVGLAERETQYF,TGTGCCAGCAGCGTAGGACTAGCGGAACGAGAGACCCAGTACTTC
TRBV11-2,TRBD1,TRBJ1-6,NA,CASSPRGTGNTSPLHF,TGTGCCAGCAGCCCCCGTGGGACAGGGAATACTTCACCCCTCCACTTT
TRBV20-1,NA,TRBJ2-1,NA,CSARAPQYNEQFF,TGCAGTGCTAGGGCCCCTCAATACAATGAGCAGTTCTTC
TRBV4-2,TRBD2,TRBJ2-3,many,CASSQASAGEDTQYF,TGTGCCAGCAGCCAAGCATCGGCGGGGGAGGATACGCAGTATTTT
TRBV27,NA,TRBJ2-3,few,CASSSKSTDTQYF,TGTGCCAGCAGTTCAAAGAGCACAGATACGCAGTATTTT
TRBV20-1,NA,TRBJ2-3,NA,CSARDRSGDTDTQYF,TGCAGTGCTAGAGATCGGTCGGGGGACACAGATACGCAGTATTTT
TRBV29-1,TRBD1,TRBJ2-1,NA,CGVRAGGQGNEQFF,TGCGGCGTCCGCGCAGGGGGACAGGGGAATGAGCAGTTCTTC
TRBV15,NA,TRBJ1-5,NA,CATRGGSGNQPQHF,TGTGCCACCCGGGGAGGGTCGGGGAATCAGCCCCAGCATTTT
TRBV20-1,NA,TRBJ1-4,NA,CSAPEPRHVNEKLFF,TGCAGTGCCCCAGAGCCGAGACACGTAAATGAAAAACTGTTTTTT
TRBV10-2,NA,TRBJ2-1,few,CASSDSGPYNEQFF,TGCGCCAGCAGTGATAGCGGACCCTACAATGAGCAGTTCTTC
TRBV7-3,TRBD2,TRBJ2-7,NA,CASSLGGGTGEQYF,TGTGCCAGCAGCTTAGGCGGGGGTACCGGGGAGCAGTACTTC
TRBV5-1,NA,TRBJ2-3,NA,CASSLEEATDTQYF,TGCGCCAGCAGCTTGGAGGAGGCGACAGATACGCAGTATTTT
TRBV7-8,NA,TRBJ1-1,few,CASSLMAEAFF,TGTGCCAGCAGCCTCATGGCTGAAGCTTTCTTT
TRBV5-6,NA,TRBJ2-7,many,CASSLGSVRGRPYEQYF,TGTGCCAGCAGCTTGGGATCGGTACGGGGGAGGCCCTACGAGCAGTACTTC
TRBV5-5,NA,TRBJ1-2,many,CASSLDWGGYGYTF,TGTGCCAGCAGCTTGGACTGGGGGGGCTATGGCTACACCTTC
TRBV7-3,NA,TRBJ1-1,NA,CDGSQTGQRGTEAFF,TGTGACGGCAGCCAAACCGGACAGAGAGGCACTGAAGCTTTCTTT
TRBV3-1,NA,TRBJ1-5,many,CASSQDGNSNQPQHF,TGTGCCAGCAGCCAAGACGGGAATAGCAATCAGCCCCAGCATTTT